Following are 31 T cell receptor beta chains from one sample sequenced in a study of shared clonotypes between healthy human individuals. Clones were sequenced by immunoSEQ multiplex PCR, and TCRdb holds only the in-frame ones, with some missing. The table lists over a million clones, around 76% of them singletons. The specimen sequenced was memory CD4+ T cells sorted from blood. Subset denoted: CD45RA-negative fraction. Receptors were obtained from a man between 18 and 29 years old in good health.

The gene calls are TRBV9 and TRBJ1-3; D call uncertain. Per the germline V gene, CDR1 is SGDLS and CDR2 is YYNGEE. V shed 4 bases and J shed 0 bases, with 5 bases lying between them. CDR3 length: 13 residues. This chain's CDR3 is CASSRNSGNTIYF. CDR3 sequence (DNA): TGTGCCAGCAGCCGGAACTCTGGAAACACCATATATTTT.

This clone was counted a few times. This sample also contains other DNA sequences that code for the same CDR3. The chain is built from TRBV5-1 and TRBJ1-1; D is unclear. CDR3 size: 14 residues. The V gene's germline CDR1 is SGHRS and CDR2 YFSETQ. Trimming took 4 bases from V and 0 from J, leaving 10 bases between them. The CDR3 DNA is TGCGCCAGCAGCCCCAGACTCATGAACACTGAAGCTTTCTTT. Amino acid sequence: CASSPRLMNTEAFF. The full variable domain, rest sourced from reference TRBV5-1 and TRBJ1-1, is KAGVTQTPRYLIKTRGQQVTLSCSPISGHRSVSWYQQTPGQGLQFLFEYFSETQRNKGNFPGRFSGRQFSNSRSEMNVSTLELGDSALYLCASSPRLMNTEAFFGQGTRLTVV.

There are a few counts of this clone. CDR3 sequence (DNA): TGTGCCAGCAGCTTAACTAGCGGGCCCTACGAGCAGTACTTC. Translation: CASSLTSGPYEQYF. This chain links TRBV5-4 with TRBJ2-7, with 9 bases lining up with TRBD2. After removal of 2 bases from V and 2 bases from J, the junction contained 2 bases not matched to a gene. CDR1 SGHNT and CDR2 YYREEE come from the germline V gene (reference sequence). The CDR3 loop spans 14 amino acids.

This clone occurred many times. This chain joins TRBV11-2 and TRBJ2-1, with D perhaps TRBD2 (6 bases). The CDR3 has 13 amino acids. The germline V gene encodes CDR1 SGHAT and CDR2 FQNNGV. V was pared by 5 bases and J by 9 bases, with 14 bases between. The CDR3 bases are TGTGCCAGCAGCGCCGCGGGGCCCGGTGAGCAGTTCTTC. Translated: CASSAAGPGEQFF.

The chain combines TRBV5-6 with TRBJ1-2; D possibly corresponds to TRBD1 (5 bases). This CDR3 comprises 14 residues. The germline CDR1 and CDR2 sequences are SGHDT and YYEEEE. Trimming took off 4 bases at V and 0 bases at J, with 10 bases between the two ends. In DNA, the CDR3 is TGTGCCAGCAGCCCAGGGACTACTAACTATGGCTACACCTTC. Its translation: CASSPGTTNYGYTF. The whole variable domain, remainder taken from reference TRBV5-6 and TRBJ1-2, is DAGVTQSPTHLIKTRGQQVTLRCSPKSGHDTVSWYQQALGQGPQFIFQYYEEEERQRGNFPDRFSGHQFPNYSSELNVNALLLGDSALYLCASSPGTTNYGYTFGSGTRLTVV.

The chain recombines TRBV5-1 with TRBJ2-3; 7 positions match TRBD2. The CDR3 is 15 residues long. V shed 0 bases, J shed 2 bases, and the junction held 3 bases outside the gene matches. In germline, CDR1 is SGHRS, CDR2 YFSETQ. DNA for the CDR3: TGCGCCAGCAGCTTGGCTAGCGGAACCACAGATACGCAGTATTTT. This sequence encodes CASSLASGTTDTQYF. The entire variable domain, with the rest obtained from reference TRBV5-1 and TRBJ2-3, is as follows: KAGVTQTPRYLIKTRGQQVTLSCSPISGHRSVSWYQQTPGQGLQFLFEYFSETQRNKGNFPGRFSGRQFSNSRSEMNVSTLELGDSALYLCASSLASGTTDTQYFGPGTRLTVL.

The gene calls are TRBV19 and TRBJ1-2, with D hard to call. The CDR3 contains 14 residues. Trimming left V 3 bases short and J 5 bases short, with 13 bases between. The germline V gene encodes CDR1 LNHDA and CDR2 SQIVND (reference sequence). In DNA form, the CDR3 reads TGTGCCAGTAGTATCCTGGTCCAGGAGTATGGCTACACCTTC. Protein sequence: CASSILVQEYGYTF.

The chain combines TRBV14 with TRBJ1-1; D is uncertain. Per the germline V gene, CDR1 is SGHDN and CDR2 is FVKESK. V lost 4 bases, J lost 10 bases, and 13 bases lay in between. The CDR3 runs 12 residues. DNA of the CDR3: TGTGCCAGCAGCCCCAATCTTGTAGGAGCTTTCTTT. It codes for CASSPNLVGAFF. Drawing the rest from reference TRBV14 and TRBJ1-1, the complete variable domain is EAGVTQFPSHSVIEKGQTVTLRCDPISGHDNLYWYRRVMGKEIKFLLHFVKESKQDESGMPNNRFLAERTGGTYSTLKVQPAELEDSGVYFCASSPNLVGAFFGQGTRLTVV.

V usage is TRBV30 and J usage is TRBJ2-1, with D maybe TRBD2 (6 bases). CDR3 size: 13 residues. V gave up 2 bases and J gave up 7 bases, with 12 bases separating them. The V gene's germline CDR1 is GTSNPN and CDR2 SVGIG (reference sequence). The CDR3 protein is CAWSNGLANEQFF. As DNA, the CDR3 is TGTGCCTGGAGTAACGGGCTAGCGAATGAGCAGTTCTTC.

The J gene is TRBJ1-3, the V gene TRBV5-1; no reliable D call. Germline V CDR1 and CDR2: SGHRS, YFSETQ. The V end lost 1 base, the J end lost 0 bases, and 11 bases lay between the germline ends. This CDR3 comprises 16 residues. CDR3 sequence (DNA): TGCGCCAGCAGCTTGTGGGCGGACTTCTCTGGAAACACCATATATTTT. It encodes CASSLWADFSGNTIYF.

This clone was counted a few times. This chain links TRBV7-8 with TRBJ2-7; no reliable D call. Germline loops: CDR1 SGHVS, CDR2 FQNEAQ. The CDR3 has 13 residues. The V end lost 2 bases, the J end lost 3 bases, and 8 bases lay between the germline ends. The CDR3 sequence is CASSLRVHYEQYF. CDR3 nucleotide sequence: TGTGCCAGCAGCTTAAGGGTCCACTACGAGCAGTACTTC.

This clone is a singleton in its sample. J is TRBJ1-4 and V is TRBV7-9; 7 nucleotides agree with TRBD1. The V segment lost 3 bases and the J segment 0 bases; nucleotides outside the gene matches: 1. Germline V gives CDR1 SEHNR, CDR2 FQNEAQ (reference sequence). This CDR3 is built from 15 residues. CDR3 loop: CASSFGQATNEKLFF. DNA for the CDR3: TGTGCCAGCAGCTTCGGACAGGCAACTAATGAAAAACTGTTTTTT.

J is TRBJ2-1 and V is TRBV5-1; 7 bases align to TRBD2. The CDR3 covers 15 residues. CDR1 and CDR2 (germline): SGHRS, YFSETQ. Unmatched junction bases numbered 10, after V lost 4 bases and J lost 6 bases. The CDR3, as DNA: TGCGCCAGCAGCCTGGGAGGGGTATTGAGCAATGAGCAGTTCTTC. Its protein product is CASSLGGVLSNEQFF. The full variable domain, rest sourced from reference TRBV5-1 and TRBJ2-1, is KAGVTQTPRYLIKTRGQQVTLSCSPISGHRSVSWYQQTPGQGLQFLFEYFSETQRNKGNFPGRFSGRQFSNSRSEMNVSTLELGDSALYLCASSLGGVLSNEQFFGPGTRLTVL.

The chain employs TRBV5-6 and TRBJ2-3; 10 bases align to TRBD2. V was pared by 0 bases and J by 7 bases, with 5 bases of the junction left unmatched. Germline V gene lookup returns CDR1 SGHDT and CDR2 YYEEEE. There are 15 residues in the CDR3. The CDR3 nucleotides are TGTGCCAGCAGCTTGGGAGCGGGGGGGTTAAATACGCAGTATTTT. Translating gives CASSLGAGGLNTQYF. Combining the CDR3 with reference TRBV5-6 and TRBJ2-3 gives the whole variable domain DAGVTQSPTHLIKTRGQQVTLRCSPKSGHDTVSWYQQALGQGPQFIFQYYEEEERQRGNFPDRFSGHQFPNYSSELNVNALLLGDSALYLCASSLGAGGLNTQYFGPGTRLTVL.

This chain connects TRBV5-1 to TRBJ1-6, with 7 bases aligning to TRBD1. Trimming removed 1 base from V and 10 bases from J; junction bases left unmatched: 8. The CDR3 totals 15 residues. Germline V lookup: CDR1 SGHRS, CDR2 YFSETQ. The CDR3 nucleotides are TGCGCCAGCAGCTTGTCGACAGGGATGGGGTCACCCCTCCACTTT. This gives the protein CASSLSTGMGSPLHF.

V gene TRBV10-3 combines with J gene TRBJ2-3, with a weak D call TRBD1 (5 bases). CDR3 length: 11 residues. V was shortened by 10 bases and J by 6 bases, with 11 bases between the two germline ends. Germline values: CDR1 ENHRY, CDR2 SYGVKD. The CDR3 protein is CATQGGDTQYF. CDR3 nucleotides: TGTGCCACCCAGGGTGGGGATACGCAGTATTTT.

This clone was seen only a few times. The chain combines TRBV4-1 with TRBJ2-7; D uncertain. Germline V gene data show CDR1 as MGHRA and CDR2 as YSYEKL. This CDR3 contains 15 residues. Trimming took 4 bases from V and 3 from J, leaving 16 bases between them. The CDR3 DNA reads as TGCGCCAGCAGCCGAGACATTGCAAACAGCTACGAGCAGTACTTC. Translating gives CASSRDIANSYEQYF.

This sequence joins TRBV10-2 and TRBJ1-4; D is ambiguous. The CDR3 totals 14 residues. Trimming took off 4 bases at V and 5 bases at J, with 11 bases between the two ends. Germline V gene lookup returns CDR1 WSHSY and CDR2 SAAADI. The CDR3 nucleotides are TGCGCCAGCAGTGGTCAAGGAGAGAATGAAAAACTGTTTTTT. It yields the protein CASSGQGENEKLFF.

CDR3 sequence (DNA): TGTGCCAGCAGTGAACGACCGAGCTATGGCTACACCTTC. Protein product: CASSERPSYGYTF. The chain employs TRBV2 and TRBJ1-2; the D is unclear. Germline values: CDR1 SNHLY, CDR2 FYNNEI. This CDR3 region has 13 residues. V was trimmed by 2 bases and J by 4 bases, leaving 8 bases between them.

DNA of the CDR3: TGTGCCAGCAGCGTGGCGGGACAGGGGGCGAGGAATGAGCAGTTCTTC. It encodes CASSVAGQGARNEQFF. The chain links TRBV9 to TRBJ2-1; 12 bases map to TRBD1. V was pared by 2 bases and J by 7 bases, with 7 bases of the junction left unmatched. Germline CDR1 SGDLS, CDR2 YYNGEE. The CDR3 extends over 16 amino acids.

The J gene is TRBJ1-2, the V gene TRBV7-9; 7 bases are shared with TRBD1. V was clipped by 2 bases and J by 0 bases; unmatched bases: 15. Germline assignment: CDR1 SEHNR and CDR2 FQNEAQ (reference sequence). This CDR3 is built from 19 residues. The CDR3 is CASSLNRNWGTVTNYGYTF. The CDR3 region has the DNA TGTGCCAGCAGCTTAAATAGGAATTGGGGGACAGTCACTAACTATGGCTACACCTTC.

In this sample, this clone turned up many times. The chain is built from TRBV29-1 and TRBJ1-2; perhaps TRBD1 as D (6 bases). The CDR3 totals 11 residues. Germline values: CDR1 SQVTM, CDR2 ANQGSEA. Trimming removed 1 base at V and 11 bases at J, with 11 bases between. CDR3 amino acids: CSVEVGQGYTF. The CDR3 DNA sequence: TGCAGCGTTGAAGTTGGTCAGGGGTACACCTTC.

This clone occurred once. This chain connects TRBV6-5 to TRBJ1-6; 12 bases map to TRBD1. The CDR3 is 16 residues long. Losses at the gene ends were 3 bases for V and 10 bases for J; bases not matched to a gene: 7. The germline gives CDR1 MNHEY, CDR2 SVGAGI. The chain's CDR3 is CASSYSPGTGGSPLHF. CDR3 nucleotides: TGTGCCAGCAGTTATAGCCCCGGGACAGGGGGCTCACCCCTCCACTTT.

V gene TRBV5-1 combines with J gene TRBJ1-2; 8 positions match TRBD1. Germline lookup yields CDR1 SGHRS and CDR2 YFSETQ. V dropped 0 bases and J dropped 10; count of bases not matched to a gene: 8. The CDR3 consists of 14 residues. The CDR3 loop is CASSLARGREVYTF. CDR3 nucleotides: TGCGCCAGCAGCTTGGCCAGGGGGCGCGAGGTCTACACCTTC.

Concerning this clone itself: Other DNA sequences in the same sample also yield this CDR3. This chain links TRBV7-9 with TRBJ1-2; D is unresolved. This CDR3 has 12 residues. Trimming stripped 5 bases from V and 8 bases from J, with 12 bases between. Germline-derived CDR1 and CDR2 are SEHNR and FQNEAQ (reference sequence). The CDR3: CASSLSEGGYTF. The CDR3, as DNA: TGTGCCAGCAGCCTATCGGAGGGAGGCTACACCTTC.

The chain couples TRBV2 to TRBJ2-7, with 9 positions matching TRBD1. J lost 3 bases, V lost 1 base, and 4 bases had no gene match. CDR1 SNHLY and CDR2 FYNNEI come from the germline V gene. The length of the CDR3 is 15 residues. This CDR3 is CASSEVRQGGYEQYF. The DNA of the CDR3 is TGTGCCAGCAGTGAAGTACGACAGGGGGGCTACGAGCAGTACTTC. Looking up the rest from reference TRBV2 and TRBJ2-7 gives the full variable domain: EPEVTQTPSHQVTQMGQEVILRCVPISNHLYFYWYRQILGQKVEFLVSFYNNEISEKSEIFDDQFSVERPDGSNFTLKIRSTKLEDSAMYFCASSEVRQGGYEQYFGPGTRLTVT.

This chain connects TRBV7-2 to TRBJ2-2; D is uncertain. The length of the CDR3 is 17 residues. Germline V gene lookup returns CDR1 SGHTA and CDR2 FQGNSA. Deletions cut 1 base from V and 1 base from J, with 13 bases between. CDR3 sequence (DNA): TGTGCCAGCAGCTTAGATTATTCAGGCTGGAACACCGGGGAGCTGTTTTTT. Translating gives CASSLDYSGWNTGELFF.

The chain employs TRBV7-2 and TRBJ2-1, with 12 nucleotides matching TRBD2. Trimming cost V 6 bases and J 0 bases; bases outside gene matches: 12. Per the germline V gene, CDR1 is SGHTA and CDR2 is FQGNSA. CDR3 length: 19 amino acids. CDR3 coding DNA: TGTGCCAGCAGTCTATCGGCTAGCGGGGGGGTTAGCTCCTACAATGAGCAGTTCTTC. Amino acid sequence: CASSLSASGGVSSYNEQFF.

V is TRBV12-5 and J is TRBJ2-1; possibly TRBD1 for D (5 bases). Trimming shortened V by 1 base and J by 4 bases, and 11 bases separated the two germline ends. Germline-derived CDR1 and CDR2 are LGHNT and FRNRAP. The CDR3 sequence is 15 residues long. The CDR3 spells CASGLGQGRYNEQFF. The DNA for the CDR3 is TGTGCTAGTGGTTTGGGGCAGGGAAGGTACAATGAGCAGTTCTTC.

V is TRBV5-1 and J is TRBJ1-2; D is unresolved. CDR3 length: 15 residues. Germline CDR1 is SGHRS and CDR2 is YFSETQ. The germline V and J ends were trimmed by 0 bases and 3 bases, with 12 bases remaining between them. For the CDR3, the DNA is TGCGCCAGCAGCTTGGGCCCCCAGGCGGACTATGGCTACACCTTC. Protein: CASSLGPQADYGYTF. The full variable domain, with the rest looked up from reference TRBV5-1 and TRBJ1-2, is KAGVTQTPRYLIKTRGQQVTLSCSPISGHRSVSWYQQTPGQGLQFLFEYFSETQRNKGNFPGRFSGRQFSNSRSEMNVSTLELGDSALYLCASSLGPQADYGYTFGSGTRLTVV.

J is TRBJ2-1 and V is TRBV30, with unresolved D. The ends were cut back, 3 bases at V and 9 bases at J, with 12 bases in the middle. The CDR3 contains 12 residues. The germline gives CDR1 GTSNPN, CDR2 SVGIG (reference sequence). The CDR3 DNA sequence: TGTGCCTGGAGCGCCTTAGTGGGTGAGCAGTTCTTC. Its protein is CAWSALVGEQFF.